This TCR beta chain was obtained from a study of T cells in Graves' hyperthyroidism and ophthalmopathy. Out of 10 ml of fresh peripheral blood came the PBMCs. Amplification yielded TCR beta CDR3 regions, with RNA transcripts as the source. Using the HTBI primer set, a first-round RT-PCR was run on the TCR CDR3. Each CDR3 protein gets one entry after TCRdb re-called the multiplex PCR reads with MiXCR. This sample carries nearly 750,000 distinct CDR3 sequences, approximately 40% of them seen once, and the ten largest clones take around 30%. The CDR3 extends over 14 amino acids. Looked up from germline, CDR1 is MNHNS and CDR2 is SASEGT. Trimming stripped 4 bases from V and 3 bases from J, with 12 bases between.

The source is a woman between 35 and 50 years old with Graves' hyperthyroidism. The rearrangement uses TRBV6-1 and TRBJ1-1; tentatively, D is TRBD1 (5 bases). Material: blood. The CDR3 loop is CASSVGLLYTEAFF. The CDR3 bases are TGTGCCAGCAGTGTGGGACTCCTTTACACTGAAGCTTTCTTT.